This record covers a single T cell receptor beta chain. The antigen is not known. Just one base apart from a much larger clone, this may be a read error. This record belongs to a study of CD8 T cells in ankylosing spondylitis. Study-level points and caveats: Ankylosing spondylitis blood appeared to carry a characteristic TCR beta motif of roughly eight highly homologous variants.

With V trimmed by 0 bases and J by 6 bases, 4 bases remained unmatched. The germline gives CDR1 DFQATT, CDR2 SNEGSKA (reference sequence). The CDR3 sequence is 15 residues long. TCRdb re-analysed the 5' RACE reads in MiXCR, keeping a single row per CDR3 protein. The sample holds about 540,000 distinct CDR3 sequences; approximately 11% are singletons and the top ten take almost 7%. J is TRBJ2-1 and V is TRBV20-1, with TRBD2 matching 11 bases. Material for sequencing was blood, either unsorted or a sorted T cell fraction (not recorded which). The clonotype comes from a male donor with ankylosing spondylitis. The CDR3 protein is CSARDISGRANEQFF. The CDR3 DNA follows: TGCAGTGCTAGAGATATTAGCGGGAGGGCCAATGAGCAGTTCTTC.